What follows are 29 T cell receptor beta chains derived from one specimen sequenced in a study of T cell clonality in common variable immunodeficiency. Assay used: immunoSEQ multiplex PCR; TCRdb lists only in-frame clones, some missing. This repertoire holds roughly 70,000 clones, and none appear only once. Source material: peripheral blood mononuclear cells. Every receptor here comes from a person between 18 and 75 years old in good health.

The sample holds many counts of this clone. The observed sequence ends 3 residues before the CDR3 terminus, with the missing tail filled in from the germline J gene. The chain links TRBV2 to TRBJ2-7; TRBD2 aligns across 13 bases. CDR3 length equals 15 residues. V trimming: 4 bases; J trimming: 1 base; junction bases outside the gene matches: 1. Per the germline V gene, CDR1 is SNHLY and CDR2 is FYNNEI. The DNA read from the CDR3 is TGTGCCAGCAGTGGGACTAGCGGGGGATCCTACGAG. Translated: CASSGTSGGSYE. The entire CDR3 protein is CASSGTSGGSYEQYF. Full variable domain (missing parts from reference TRBV2 and TRBJ2-7): EPEVTQTPSHQVTQMGQEVILRCVPISNHLYFYWYRQILGQKVEFLVSFYNNEISEKSEIFDDQFSVERPDGSNFTLKIRSTKLEDSAMYFCASSGTSGGSYEQYFGPGTRLTVT.

Ten or more counts support this clone. The read ends 3 residues shy of where the CDR3 ends; the end is completed using the germline J gene. The rearrangement links TRBV20-1 to TRBJ2-2, with D tentatively TRBD2 (5 bases). CDR1 is DFQATT, CDR2 SNEGSKA, per germline (reference sequence). This CDR3 comprises 14 residues. V gave up 3 bases and J gave up 4 bases, with 12 bases separating them. CDR3 bases read: TGCAGTGCTAGTGGAGGCGGAAGCACCGGGGAG. Its translation is CSASGGGSTGE. The entire CDR3 reads CSASGGGSTGELFF.

In its sample, this clone was seen many times. From the germline J gene comes the end of the CDR3, since the read stops 3 residues before it. V is TRBV4-2 and J is TRBJ2-3; possibly TRBD1 for D (6 bases). Trimming stripped 2 bases from V and 6 bases from J, with 18 bases between. CDR1 is LGHNA, CDR2 YNFKEQ, per germline. The CDR3 consists of 16 residues. The CDR3 protein is CASSQPNSGTRDTQYF. CDR3 bases read: TGTGCCAGCAGCCAACCAAATTCCGGGACACGTGATACG.

In this sample, this clone turned up many times. The read terminates 3 residues before the CDR3 end, so the remaining end is supplied by the germline J gene. The J gene is TRBJ2-3, the V gene TRBV5-1; D gene uncertain. Germline V gives CDR1 SGHRS, CDR2 YFSETQ. The V and J ends lost 0 bases and 4 bases respectively, with 3 bases between them. This CDR3 comprises 12 residues. The part of the CDR3 DNA that was read is TGCGCCAGCAGCTTGGCGGCAGATACG. Its protein product is CASSLAADT. The CDR3, in full, reads CASSLAADTQYF.

This clone was detected ten times or more. The read ends 3 residues shy of where the CDR3 ends; the end is completed using the germline J gene. Other DNA sequences in the sample encode the same CDR3. This chain links TRBV6-1 with TRBJ1-6, with TRBD1 as a possible D gene (5 bases). V dropped 1 base and J dropped 0 bases, with 7 bases sitting between them. Per germline, CDR1 MNHNS and CDR2 SASEGT. The CDR3 consists of 16 residues. The chain's CDR3 is CASSEGQNSYNSPLHF. Incomplete CDR3 DNA: TGTGCCAGCAGTGAAGGACAGAACTCCTATAATTCACCC.

This clone was counted ten times or more. Sequencing ends 3 residues short of the CDR3 end; the germline J gene provides the rest. The chain uses TRBV7-9 and TRBJ2-3; weak D call: TRBD1 (6 bases). Germline CDR1 reads SEHNR; CDR2 reads FQNEAQ (reference sequence). V lost 5 bases to trimming and J lost 3 bases, with 9 bases between them. The length of the CDR3 is 13 residues. CDR3 DNA (partial): TGTGCCAGCAGCATTACAGGGACAGATACG. As protein: CASSITGTDT. The entire CDR3 sequence reads CASSITGTDTQYF.

This clone was counted at least ten times. The CDR3 extends 3 residues past the end of the read, so its final part is completed from the germline J gene. The V call is TRBV11-1, the J call TRBJ1-1; possible D gene TRBD1, 5 bases. CDR1 and CDR2 from the germline V gene are SGHAT and FQDESV (reference sequence). The CDR3 length is 13 residues. V dropped 5 bases and J dropped 0 bases, with 7 bases sitting between them. Partial CDR3 DNA: TGTGCCAGCAGCGCGGACATGAACACTGAA. Translated: CASSADMNTE. The whole CDR3 protein is CASSADMNTEAFF.

This clone was seen ten or more times. The covered CDR3 bases are TGCAGTGCGGTACAGGGGAAAAAA. Amino acid sequence: CSAVQGKK. The CDR3, in full, reads CSAVQGKKLFF. The gene calls are TRBV20-1 and TRBJ1-4, with 7 bases aligning to TRBD1. The read terminates 3 residues ahead of where the CDR3 ends, so the germline J gene completes it. The CDR3 runs 11 residues. Germline V gene sequence: CDR1 DFQATT, CDR2 SNEGSKA (reference sequence). V shed 6 bases, J shed 9 bases, and the junction held 4 bases outside the gene matches.

This clone was picked up many times. The read falls 3 residues short of the CDR3 end, and the missing part is taken from the germline J gene. V usage is TRBV14 and J usage is TRBJ1-5, with D possibly being TRBD1 (6 bases). The germline V gene has CDR1 SGHDN and CDR2 FVKESK. The CDR3 is made up of 19 amino acids. Between the trimmed V and J ends, which lost 4 bases and 2 bases, there was a span of 24 bases. Partial CDR3 DNA: TGTGCCAGCAGCCCCCACGGGGGGCTTCCAAAATCTTGCAATCAGCCC. This sequence encodes CASSPHGGLPKSCNQP. The full-length CDR3 reads as CASSPHGGLPKSCNQPQHF. Looking up the rest from reference TRBV14 and TRBJ1-5 gives the full variable domain: EAGVTQFPSHSVIEKGQTVTLRCDPISGHDNLYWYRRVMGKEIKFLLHFVKESKQDESGMPNNRFLAERTGGTYSTLKVQPAELEDSGVYFCASSPHGGLPKSCNQPQHFGDGTRLSIL.

This clone was seen repeatedly, ten times or more. The CDR3 end is not reached by the read, which stops 3 residues before it; the germline J gene fills it in. The chain employs TRBV10-1 and TRBJ2-6, with 7 bases aligning to TRBD2. CDR1 is WNHNN and CDR2 is SYGVQD in the germline V gene (reference sequence). The junction had 5 bases not matched to a gene; V was cut back by 4 bases and J by 2 bases. This CDR3 contains 16 residues. CDR3 bases read: TGCGCCAGCAGTGCGTCCCGGGGGGCTGGGGCCAACGTC. Residues: CASSASRGAGANV. Given in full, the CDR3 is CASSASRGAGANVLTF.

Notes on this clone: The read gets to within 3 residues of the CDR3 end, and the germline J gene fills in the rest. The V and J genes are TRBV20-1 and TRBJ2-7; D may be TRBD1 (5 bases). The germline CDR1 and CDR2 sequences are DFQATT and SNEGSKA (reference sequence). V was cut by 6 bases and J by 2 bases, with 11 bases left in between. The length of the CDR3 is 12 residues. The sequenced CDR3 bases are TGCAGTGCCCGACAGTTTACCTACGAG. It encodes CSARQFTYE. The entire CDR3 protein reads CSARQFTYEQYF.

This clone was picked up many times. The DNA read from the CDR3 is TGTGCCAGCAGCCCCCGGGGTGCCAAAAACATT. Translating it yields CASSPRGAKNI. The full CDR3 sequence reads CASSPRGAKNIQYF. J is TRBJ2-4 and V is TRBV11-3; possibly TRBD2 for D (5 bases). The read halts 3 residues ahead of the CDR3 end, with the missing end drawn from the germline J gene. CDR1 is SGHNT, CDR2 YENEEA, per germline. V dropped 5 bases and J dropped 1 base, with 9 bases sitting between them. The CDR3 totals 14 residues.

This clone has ten or more counts. With the read ending 3 residues before the CDR3 end, the germline J gene is used to fill in that end. The chain recombines TRBV20-1 with TRBJ2-7; the match to TRBD1 covers 9 bases. CDR1 DFQATT and CDR2 SNEGSKA come from the germline V gene (reference sequence). V lost 6 bases and J lost 5; bases outside the gene matches: 14. The CDR3 totals 15 residues. The CDR3 sequence is CSALQGARVSHEQYF. The sequenced CDR3 bases are TGCAGTGCACTACAGGGGGCACGGGTTAGCCACGAG.

For this clone: The CDR3 is cut off 3 residues early in the read; its end comes from the germline J gene. The rearrangement joins TRBV7-9 to TRBJ1-5; 7 bases are shared with TRBD1. The CDR3 runs to 13 residues. In germline, CDR1 is SEHNR, CDR2 FQNEAQ (reference sequence). Germline trimming cut 5 bases from V and 6 bases from J; bases unmatched to any gene: 4. The CDR3 is CASSTGVVQPQHF. CDR3 DNA (partial): TGTGCCAGCAGCACAGGGGTGGTTCAGCCC. Full variable domain (outside the CDR3, taken from reference TRBV7-9 and TRBJ1-5): DTGVSQNPRHKITKRGQNVTFRCDPISEHNRLYWYRQTLGQGPEFLTYFQNEAQLEKSRLLSDRFSAERPKGSFSTLEIQRTEQGDSAMYLCASSTGVVQPQHFGDGTRLSIL.

This clone has a count of ten or more. The read terminates 3 residues ahead of where the CDR3 ends, so the germline J gene completes it. The genes are TRBV5-1 and TRBJ2-5, with D maybe TRBD2 (5 bases). The CDR3 has 14 amino acids. CDR1 and CDR2 (germline): SGHRS, YFSETQ. Trimming pared 0 bases from V and 2 bases from J, leaving 8 bases between. The CDR3 sequence is CASSLGTPQETQYF. The sequenced CDR3 bases are TGCGCCAGCAGCTTGGGGACTCCACAAGAGACC.

There are many counts of this clone. Partial CDR3 DNA: TGTGCCTGGAGTGTATGGCGGAACAATCAGCCC. This codes for CAWSVWRNNQP. The full CDR3 protein reads CAWSVWRNNQPQHF. The V gene is TRBV30, the J gene TRBJ1-5; D uncertain. The CDR3 is cut off 3 residues early in the read; its end comes from the germline J gene. Germline V CDR1 and CDR2: GTSNPN, SVGIG (reference sequence). V gave up 0 bases and J gave up 3 bases, with 9 bases separating them. The CDR3 is 14 residues long.

This clone was picked up many times. The sequenced fragment ends 3 residues before the CDR3 boundary, so the rest is inferred from the germline J gene. The chain carries TRBV7-6 and TRBJ1-3; 9 nucleotides match TRBD1. The CDR3 is 15 amino acids. Germline V lookup: CDR1 SGHVS, CDR2 FNYEAQ. The junction had 4 bases not matched to a gene; V was cut back by 5 bases and J by 2 bases. The CDR3 bases that were read are TGTGCCAGCAGCCCAGGGACAGGGACTGGAAACACC. Encoded protein: CASSPGTGTGNT. The whole CDR3 reads CASSPGTGTGNTIYF.

The table lists this clone with many counts. From the germline J gene comes the end of the CDR3, since the read stops 3 residues before it. The rearrangement links TRBV2 to TRBJ1-4; D perhaps matches TRBD1 (6 bases). The CDR3 totals 14 residues. Trimming took 4 bases from V and 3 from J, leaving 9 bases between them. Germline CDR1 reads SNHLY; CDR2 reads FYNNEI. Partial CDR3 DNA: TGTGCCAGCAGTGCTAGGACAGCTAATGAAAAA. Encoded protein: CASSARTANEK. The entire CDR3 reads CASSARTANEKLFF.

This clone was counted many times. The read finishes 3 residues shy of the CDR3 end, and the germline J gene is used to complete it. The chain carries TRBV20-1 and TRBJ2-7; 7 nucleotides line up with TRBD2. Germline trimming cut 0 bases from V and 6 bases from J; bases unmatched to any gene: 8. From germline, CDR1 is DFQATT and CDR2 SNEGSKA (reference sequence). This CDR3 contains 14 residues. The part of the CDR3 DNA that was read is TGCAGTGCTAGAGAGGAACTAGCGAATCCCGAG. Protein sequence: CSAREELANPE. The whole CDR3 sequence reads CSAREELANPEQYF.

At least ten counts were recorded for this clone. The read is 3 residues too short to cover the CDR3 end, so that end is filled in from the germline J gene. V is TRBV30 and J is TRBJ2-7; 9 bases line up with TRBD2. The germline CDR1 and CDR2 sequences are GTSNPN and SVGIG (reference sequence). Germline trimming cut 1 base from V and 5 bases from J; bases unmatched to any gene: 9. The CDR3 loop spans 15 amino acids. The chain's CDR3 is CAWSALAGYRDEQYF. CDR3 bases read: TGTGCCTGGAGTGCCCTAGCGGGATATCGCGACGAG. The complete variable domain, with remaining parts taken from reference TRBV30 and TRBJ2-7, reads SQTIHQWPATLVQPVGSPLSLECTVEGTSNPNLYWYRQAAGRGLQLLFYSVGIGQISSEVPQNLSASRPQDRQFILSSKKLLLSDSGFYLCAWSALAGYRDEQYFGPGTRLTVT.

The sample holds many counts of this clone. The DNA ends 3 residues before the CDR3 does, and the rest of the CDR3 is filled in from the germline J gene. This chain uses TRBV28 with TRBJ2-3; D is perhaps TRBD2 (6 bases). The CDR3 has 14 residues. Trimming cost V 5 bases and J 2 bases, with 11 bases left between them. Germline V gene lookup returns CDR1 MDHEN and CDR2 SYDVKM. This CDR3 is CASSLAGFTDTQYF. CDR3 bases read: TGTGCCAGCAGTCTCGCGGGGTTCACAGATACG.

This clone came up many times. Coverage ceases 3 residues before the CDR3 finishes, and the germline J gene fills in the end. The gene calls are TRBV7-6 and TRBJ2-1, with 15 bases matching TRBD2. Trimming took 5 bases from V and 7 from J; bases not matched to a gene: 6. CDR3 length equals 16 residues. CDR1 and CDR2 from the germline V gene are SGHVS and FNYEAQ. The CDR3 loop reads CASSGTSGRQWNEQFF. The sequenced CDR3 bases are TGTGCCAGCAGCGGGACTAGCGGGAGGCAGTGGAATGAG.

This clone was picked up many times. The CDR3 end falls 3 residues outside the read, so it is completed with the germline J gene. The chain joins TRBV7-9 to TRBJ1-1, with D tentatively TRBD1 (5 bases). The CDR3 runs 15 residues. Germline V gene data show CDR1 as SEHNR and CDR2 as FQNEAQ (reference sequence). V lost 4 bases, J lost 0 bases, and 12 bases lay in between. The CDR3 sequence: CASSSPAGMNTEAFF. The covered CDR3 bases are TGTGCCAGCAGCTCCCCGGCAGGGATGAACACTGAA.

The table lists this clone with many counts. Read sequence stops 3 residues before the CDR3 end, and the germline J gene provides the missing end. The chain combines TRBV29-1 with TRBJ2-3, with D possibly matching TRBD1 (5 bases). The CDR3 is 12 residues long. V dropped 1 base and J dropped 5 bases, with 7 bases sitting between them. Germline V gene data show CDR1 as SQVTM and CDR2 as ANQGSEA. The sequenced CDR3 bases are TGCAGCGTTGAAGGGGGCATAGATACG. It specifies CSVEGGIDT. The full-length CDR3 reads as CSVEGGIDTQYF.

This clone was counted many times. The CDR3 extends 3 residues past the end of the read, so its final part is completed from the germline J gene. This chain joins TRBV29-1 and TRBJ1-2; a weak D match, TRBD1 (6 bases). CDR1 and CDR2 (germline): SQVTM, ANQGSEA. This CDR3 contains 14 residues. V was pared by 2 bases and J by 4 bases, with 14 bases between. Incomplete CDR3 DNA: TGCAGCGTTGAATCTTCCACAGGGAGCTATGGC. Amino acid sequence: CSVESSTGSYG. The CDR3 as a whole reads CSVESSTGSYGYTF.

In this sample, this clone turned up many times. The read ends 3 residues before the CDR3 terminus; that terminus is restored from the germline J gene. This sequence joins TRBV7-3 and TRBJ2-7; the D gene is possibly TRBD2 (5 bases). The CDR3 extends over 13 amino acids. Between the trimmed V and J ends, which lost 5 bases and 6 bases, there was a span of 14 bases. Germline V CDR1 and CDR2: SGHTA, FQGTGA. Incomplete CDR3 DNA: TGTGCCAGCAGCGCCGGACTGGGGAGCGAG. Translating gives CASSAGLGSE. The entire CDR3 protein reads CASSAGLGSEQYF.

This clone was detected ten times or more. The DNA ends 3 residues before the CDR3 does, and the rest of the CDR3 is filled in from the germline J gene. The chain joins TRBV10-3 to TRBJ2-7, with 10 bases that match TRBD2. Trimming took 5 bases from V and 4 from J; bases not matched to a gene: 2. Germline CDR1 is ENHRY and CDR2 is SYGVKD. This CDR3 contains 13 residues. CDR3 DNA, as far as it was read: TGTGCCATCAGTTCTAGCGGGAGTTACGAG. Amino acid sequence: CAISSSGSYE. The full CDR3 is CAISSSGSYEQYF.

This clone was seen at least ten times. Sequencing ends 3 residues short of the CDR3 end; the germline J gene provides the rest. The gene calls are TRBV7-2 and TRBJ2-2; 9 nucleotides match TRBD1. V trimming: 4 bases; J trimming: 6 bases; junction bases outside the gene matches: 6. Looked up from germline, CDR1 is SGHTA and CDR2 is FQGNSA. This CDR3 has 15 residues. CDR3 in amino acids: CASSSRTGVAGELFF. The CDR3 DNA, read in part, is TGTGCCAGCAGCTCCCGGACAGGGGTGGCCGGGGAG.

This clone came up many times. The read gets to within 3 residues of the CDR3 end, and the germline J gene fills in the rest. The chain recombines TRBV19 with TRBJ2-7; TRBD1 matches at 8 bases. This CDR3 contains 14 residues. Unmatched junction bases numbered 5, after V lost 3 bases and J lost 4 bases. Per germline, CDR1 LNHDA and CDR2 SQIVND (reference sequence). CDR3 DNA, as far as it was read: TGTGCCAGTAGTATCGTGCAGGGGGCATACGAG. This codes for CASSIVQGAYE. Given in full, the CDR3 is CASSIVQGAYEQYF.